What follows are 27 T cell receptor beta chains derived from one specimen sequenced in a study of glioma-infiltrating T cells after dendritic cell vaccination. Profiled with immunoSEQ multiplex PCR; TCRdb holds only in-frame clones, not every one. The sample consists of about 64,000 clones, 82% of them appearing once. Sequencing was performed on blood, taken before dendritic cell vaccination. The receptors derive from a human donor with glioblastoma.

This chain joins TRBV19 and TRBJ2-7; 7 bases line up with TRBD2. The CDR3 consists of 15 residues. J gave up 3 bases and V 10 bases, and 15 bases lay outside the gene matches. The germline gives CDR1 LNHDA, CDR2 SQIVND (reference sequence). The CDR3 sequence: CATHPGGQSGYEQYF. As DNA, the CDR3 is TGTGCCACCCACCCGGGAGGACAATCAGGCTACGAGCAGTACTTC. Together with reference TRBV19 and TRBJ2-7, the CDR3 gives the full variable domain: DGGITQSPKYLFRKEGQNVTLSCEQNLNHDAMYWYRQDPGQGLRLIYYSQIVNDFQKGDIAEGYSVSREKKESFPLTVTSAQKNPTAFYLCATHPGGQSGYEQYFGPGTRLTVT.

J is TRBJ2-5 and V is TRBV5-1, with a possible D match to TRBD1 (6 bases). TRBJ2-7 matches the DNA end more closely, so the J call is doubtful. The CDR3 has 16 residues. The germline V gene encodes CDR1 SGHRS and CDR2 YFSETQ. The CDR3 spells CASSLGGGISSYEQYF. The CDR3 coding sequence is TGCGCCAGCAGCTTGGGAGGGGGTATTAGCTCCTACGAGCAGTACTTC.

This chain joins TRBV10-2 and TRBJ2-7; the match to TRBD2 covers 8 bases. The CDR3 has 16 residues. Germline trimming cut 6 bases from V and 2 bases from J; bases unmatched to any gene: 12. Per germline, CDR1 WSHSY and CDR2 SAAADI. DNA for the CDR3: TGCGCCAGCAGCTCCTGGGGAGCGGGGGACCCCTACGAGCAGTACTTC. Protein product: CASSSWGAGDPYEQYF.

The chain couples TRBV27 to TRBJ2-5, with TRBD2 matching over 7 bases. The CDR3 runs 14 residues. V was clipped by 2 bases and J by 2 bases; unmatched bases: 2. Looked up from germline, CDR1 is MNHEY and CDR2 is SMNVEV (reference sequence). DNA of the CDR3: TGTGCCAGCAGTTTACTAGCGGTTCAAGAGACCCAGTACTTC. Its protein is CASSLLAVQETQYF.

This clone was picked up a small number of times. The V call is TRBV2, the J call TRBJ2-2; TRBD2 aligns across 7 bases. Germline V gene data show CDR1 as SNHLY and CDR2 as FYNNEI. Trimming removed 3 bases from V and 0 bases from J; junction bases left unmatched: 13. This CDR3 is built from 19 residues. This chain's CDR3 is CASSDLGLWRNTNTGELFF. The CDR3 DNA sequence: TGTGCCAGCAGTGACCTGGGACTATGGCGCAACACGAACACCGGGGAGCTGTTTTTT.

The V and J genes are TRBV2 and TRBJ2-3; D is perhaps TRBD2 (6 bases). Germline lookup yields CDR1 SNHLY and CDR2 FYNNEI. The length of the CDR3 is 14 residues. Trimming cost V 10 bases and J 5 bases, with 19 bases left between them. The CDR3, as DNA: TGTGCCACTTCCGAGCGGGCCCTGGGAGATACGCAGTATTTT. It encodes CATSERALGDTQYF.

J is TRBJ2-7 and V is TRBV7-2; D is possibly TRBD1 (5 bases). CDR1 is SGHTA, CDR2 FQGNSA, per germline. Trimming left V 5 bases short and J 4 bases short, with 18 bases between. This CDR3 spans 15 amino acids. The CDR3 nucleotides are TGTGCCAGCAGCCCCAGGGTTAACAGCTATTACGAGCAGTACTTC. It codes for CASSPRVNSYYEQYF.

This rearrangement joins TRBV7-9 to TRBJ2-3; D perhaps matches TRBD2 (6 bases). V dropped 6 bases and J dropped 2 bases, with 18 bases sitting between them. The CDR3 contains 16 residues. Germline V gives CDR1 SEHNR, CDR2 FQNEAQ (reference sequence). The CDR3 loop is CASRPPGTGYTDTQYF. The CDR3 nucleotides are TGTGCCAGCAGGCCCCCCGGGACTGGTTACACAGATACGCAGTATTTT.

This chain connects TRBV29-1 to TRBJ1-4; no firm D call. This CDR3 is built from 12 residues. Germline values: CDR1 SQVTM, CDR2 ANQGSEA. Trimming took 4 bases from V and 14 from J, leaving 17 bases between them. CDR3: CSVAGSSLGLFF. CDR3 nucleotide sequence: TGCAGCGTTGCGGGGAGCTCCCTCGGTCTGTTTTTT.

The rearrangement joins TRBV7-9 to TRBJ1-1; D remains ambiguous. CDR1 is SEHNR, CDR2 FQNEAQ, per germline (reference sequence). The length of the CDR3 is 14 residues. V was clipped by 2 bases and J by 5 bases, with 12 bases between them. The CDR3 bases are TGTGCCAGCAGCTTACAGAGGGTTTGGACTGAAGCTTTCTTT. Protein sequence: CASSLQRVWTEAFF.

The chain has TRBV5-1 and TRBJ1-1; D is unresolved. Deletions cut 0 bases from V and 4 bases from J, with 7 bases between. The CDR3 extends over 13 amino acids. Germline CDR1 and CDR2: SGHRS and YFSETQ. The CDR3 protein is CASSLGASTEAFF. In DNA form, the CDR3 reads TGCGCCAGCAGCTTGGGGGCAAGCACTGAAGCTTTCTTT.

This sequence joins TRBV13 and TRBJ2-7; TRBD2 matches 7 bases. From germline, CDR1 is PRHDT and CDR2 FYEKMQ (reference sequence). This CDR3 spans 14 amino acids. V lost 4 bases to trimming and J lost 4 bases; unmatched junction nucleotides: 7. The CDR3 bases are TGTGCCAGCAGCTCAGGATGGGGGGGATACGAGCAGTACTTC. This translates into CASSSGWGGYEQYF. The variable domain in full, with the rest retrieved from reference TRBV13 and TRBJ2-7, is AAGVIQSPRHLIKEKRETATLKCYPIPRHDTVYWYQQGPGQDPQFLISFYEKMQSDKGSIPDRFSAQQFSDYHSELNMSSLELGDSALYFCASSSGWGGYEQYFGPGTRLTVT.

The rearrangement joins TRBV6-4 to TRBJ1-6; weak D call: TRBD1 (5 bases). Trimming took 0 bases from V and 9 from J, leaving 12 bases between them. Germline V gene lookup returns CDR1 MRHNA and CDR2 SNTAGT. The CDR3 consists of 15 residues. The CDR3 nucleotides are TGTGCCAGCAGTGACTCGAGCGGGGCCGGTTCACCCCTCCACTTT. Protein sequence: CASSDSSGAGSPLHF.

The chain has TRBV28 and TRBJ1-3; 9 bases align to TRBD1. With 5 bases clipped from V and 2 bases from J, the junction kept 4 bases outside the gene matches. Germline V gene data show CDR1 as MDHEN and CDR2 as SYDVKM. The length of the CDR3 is 15 residues. The CDR3 sequence is CASSPGQGAGNTIYF. Written as DNA, the CDR3 is TGTGCCAGCAGTCCGGGACAGGGCGCTGGAAACACCATATATTTT.

The chain is built from TRBV5-1 and TRBJ2-5; a weak D match, TRBD1 (5 bases). CDR1 and CDR2 (germline): SGHRS, YFSETQ. CDR3 length equals 14 residues. The V gene lost 2 bases and the J gene lost 2 bases, with 10 bases spanning the gap. The CDR3 reads CASSFGQDQETQYF. DNA of the CDR3: TGCGCCAGCAGCTTCGGACAAGATCAAGAGACCCAGTACTTC. Full variable domain (missing parts from reference TRBV5-1 and TRBJ2-5): KAGVTQTPRYLIKTRGQQVTLSCSPISGHRSVSWYQQTPGQGLQFLFEYFSETQRNKGNFPGRFSGRQFSNSRSEMNVSTLELGDSALYLCASSFGQDQETQYFGPGTRLLVL.

The chain couples TRBV1 to TRBJ2-7; the table's D call of TRBD2 was not tested on the DNA. TRBV1 is described as a pseudogene. This CDR3 region has 15 residues. The CDR3 DNA is TGCACCAGCAGCCAAGAGGGAGGGGGTCTCTACGAGCAGTACTTC. Translation gives CTSSQEGGGLYEQYF.

The chain recombines TRBV7-2 with TRBJ2-3; 14 nucleotides align to TRBD2. The germline V gene encodes CDR1 SGHTA and CDR2 FQGNSA. J lost 4 bases, V lost 5 bases, and 5 bases had no gene match. This CDR3 region has 16 residues. The CDR3 protein is CASSRTSGGQADTQYF. The DNA for the CDR3 is TGTGCCAGCAGCAGGACTAGCGGGGGGCAGGCAGATACGCAGTATTTT.

The rearrangement uses TRBV5-6 and TRBJ2-7, with TRBD2 matching 7 bases. The CDR3 loop spans 15 amino acids. Looked up from germline, CDR1 is SGHDT and CDR2 is YYEEEE. The V segment lost 4 bases and the J segment 3 bases; nucleotides outside the gene matches: 10. CDR3 coding DNA: TGTGCCAGCAGCCTATGGCGGACGGGGGGCTACGAGCAGTACTTC. It translates to CASSLWRTGGYEQYF. Full variable domain (outside the CDR3, taken from reference TRBV5-6 and TRBJ2-7): DAGVTQSPTHLIKTRGQQVTLRCSPKSGHDTVSWYQQALGQGPQFIFQYYEEEERQRGNFPDRFSGHQFPNYSSELNVNALLLGDSALYLCASSLWRTGGYEQYFGPGTRLTVT.

The rearrangement uses TRBV6-1 and TRBJ2-5; D might be TRBD2 (5 bases). This CDR3 is 14 amino acids long. Per the germline V gene, CDR1 is MNHNS and CDR2 is SASEGT. V lost 6 bases to trimming and J lost 2 bases, with 13 bases between them. The CDR3 DNA reads TGTGCCAGCAGGGGAGCAGTGGGGCAAGAGACCCAGTACTTC. Translating gives CASRGAVGQETQYF.

V is TRBV15 and J is TRBJ2-7; 8 nucleotides align to TRBD2. Germline trimming cut 1 base from V and 5 bases from J; bases unmatched to any gene: 7. Germline loops: CDR1 LNHNV, CDR2 YYDKDF (reference sequence). The CDR3 is 15 residues long. CDR3 residues: CATSRAASGGHEQYF. CDR3 coding DNA: TGTGCCACCAGCAGAGCAGCGAGCGGGGGCCACGAGCAGTACTTC.

In DNA, the CDR3 is TGTGCCAGCAGCTGGGAACTAGCGGGGGGGCCGGGTGAGCAGTTCTTC. It specifies CASSWELAGGPGEQFF. The chain recombines TRBV5-5 with TRBJ2-1; 13 bases match TRBD2. J was trimmed by 9 bases and V by 3 bases; bases with no gene match: 9. This CDR3 has 16 amino acids. The germline V gene encodes CDR1 SGHKS and CDR2 YYEKEE (reference sequence).

The chain joins TRBV7-8 to TRBJ2-1; D is perhaps TRBD2 (6 bases). Germline V lookup: CDR1 SGHVS, CDR2 FQNEAQ. Trimming left V 5 bases short and J 5 bases short, with 19 bases between. The CDR3 consists of 16 residues. The CDR3 DNA reads as TGTGCCAGCAGCCCCTGGACTATCGGGATTAACAATGAGCAGTTCTTC. This sequence encodes CASSPWTIGINNEQFF.

The CDR3 is CASSEPPVLGGYEQYF. The CDR3 DNA is TGTGCCAGCAGTGAACCCCCGGTTTTGGGGGGCTACGAGCAGTACTTC. V is TRBV6-1 and J is TRBJ2-7; D perhaps matches TRBD2 (6 bases). This CDR3 spans 16 amino acids. The V end lost 2 bases, the J end lost 3 bases, and 17 bases lay between the germline ends. Looked up from germline, CDR1 is MNHNS and CDR2 is SASEGT.

The sample holds one count of this clone. The rearrangement links TRBV7-8 to TRBJ2-3, with 7 bases identical to TRBD2. The CDR3 length is 16 residues. The germline CDR1 and CDR2 sequences are SGHVS and FQNEAQ. Germline trimming cut 2 bases from V and 2 bases from J; bases unmatched to any gene: 7. CDR3 residues: CASSLSPSGDTDTQYF. The CDR3 DNA reads as TGTGCCAGCAGCTTATCTCCTAGCGGAGACACAGATACGCAGTATTTT.

V and J are TRBV7-9 and TRBJ2-3; TRBD1 matches at 8 bases. Looked up from germline, CDR1 is SEHNR and CDR2 is FQNEAQ (reference sequence). This CDR3 has 17 residues. V shed 8 bases and J 0 bases; nucleotides not matched to a gene: 13. The CDR3 region is CASSDRGWPASTDTQYF. In DNA form, the CDR3 reads TGTGCCAGCTCTGACAGGGGATGGCCGGCTAGCACAGATACGCAGTATTTT.

The V and J genes are TRBV6-6 and TRBJ1-4, with D possibly being TRBD1 (6 bases). This CDR3 is built from 14 residues. The ends were cut back, 6 bases at V and 4 bases at J, with 12 bases in the middle. From germline, CDR1 is MNHNY and CDR2 SVGAGI (reference sequence). The CDR3 bases are TGTGCCAGCAGGGCGGACAGAGATAATGAAAAACTGTTTTTT. Residues: CASRADRDNEKLFF.

The genes are TRBV7-2 and TRBJ2-1; a possible D gene is TRBD2 (5 bases). The CDR3 contains 13 residues. V was cut by 5 bases and J by 5 bases, with 10 bases left in between. CDR1 is SGHTA, CDR2 FQGNSA, per germline. The CDR3 spells CASSRAADNEQFF. The CDR3 bases are TGTGCCAGCAGCCGAGCGGCGGACAATGAGCAGTTCTTC.